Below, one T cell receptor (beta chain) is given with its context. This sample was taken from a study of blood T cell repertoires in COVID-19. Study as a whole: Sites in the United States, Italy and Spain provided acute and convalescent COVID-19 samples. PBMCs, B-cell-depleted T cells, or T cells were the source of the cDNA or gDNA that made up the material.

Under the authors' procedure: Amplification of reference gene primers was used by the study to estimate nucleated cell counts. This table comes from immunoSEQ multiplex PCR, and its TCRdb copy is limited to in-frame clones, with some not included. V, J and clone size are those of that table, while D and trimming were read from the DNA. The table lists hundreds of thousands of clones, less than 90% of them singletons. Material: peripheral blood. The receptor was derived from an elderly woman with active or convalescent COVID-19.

CDR3 in amino acids: CASSIDTVSLGYTF. The CDR3 DNA follows: TGTGCCAGTAGTATCGATACAGTGAGTTTGGGCTACACCTTC. The chain uses TRBV19 and TRBJ1-2; D gene unclear. The germline V gene has CDR1 LNHDA and CDR2 SQIVND (reference sequence). The V end was cut by 3 bases, the J end by 8 bases, with 16 bases between. The CDR3 runs 14 residues.